This T cell receptor (beta chain) comes out of a study of blood T cell repertoires in COVID-19. On the study more broadly: PBMCs, B-cell-depleted T cells, or T cells provided the cDNA or gDNA that made up the material.

V dropped 4 bases and J dropped 1 base, with 17 bases sitting between them. The CDR3 contains 16 residues. Germline CDR1 is SGHTS and CDR2 is YDEGEE. As handled by the study authors: Amplification from reference gene primers served as the basis for estimated nucleated cell counts. Only in-frame clones appear in the TCRdb table, and some are missing; sequencing was by immunoSEQ multiplex PCR. V, J and clone size reflect that table, while D and trimming were determined from the DNA. This sample has hundreds of thousands of clones, with 70% to 90% found just once. Those enrolled, adults aged 18 to 89 years, came from 25 or so US areas. For recovered donors of Cohort 3, there were two negative PCRs, clearance, or symptom resolution.

The sample was PBMCs or T cells enriched from blood (not recorded which). The receptor was isolated from a woman in her forties or fifties who had recovered from COVID-19. The V call is TRBV5-8, the J call TRBJ2-5, with D tentatively TRBD1 (6 bases). Here the CDR3 reads CASSPIKLGGQETQYF. In nucleotides, the CDR3 is TGTGCCAGCAGCCCAATAAAACTAGGGGGCCAAGAGACCCAGTACTTC. Filled out from reference TRBV5-8 and TRBJ2-5, the complete variable domain reads EAGVTQSPTHLIKTRGQQATLRCSPISGHTSVYWYQQALGLGLQFLLWYDEGEERNRGNFPPRFSGRQFPNYSSELNVNALELEDSALYLCASSPIKLGGQETQYFGPGTRLLVL.